Listed below are T cell receptor beta chains from one sample, sequenced in a study of cytomegalovirus exposure and HLA in healthy donors. Measured with immunoSEQ multiplex PCR; TCRdb has only the in-frame clones, and not every one. Of approximately 300,000 clones listed, 80% are singletons. Sequenced material: PBMCs. These receptors were taken from a girl aged 2 to 9 in good health and CMV-seronegative. CDR3s include the opening cysteine and the closing phenylalanine or tryptophan. The D gene is left open where the match is weak.

J: TRBJ2-5; D: -; V: TRBV28; DNA: TGTGCCAGCAGTGACCCCGACCCTCAGCGGGCCCCTCAAGAGACCCAGTACTTC; CDR3: CASSDPDPQRAPQETQYF
J: TRBJ1-1; D: -; V: TRBV28; DNA: TGTGCCAGCAATAGGGGGACGGGCACGGGGACTGAAGCTTTCTTT; CDR3: CASNRGTGTGTEAFF
J: TRBJ1-5; D: -; V: TRBV7-9; DNA: TGTGCCAGCAGCTTAGAAGGCAGGGCTAGCAATCAGCCCCAGCATTTT; CDR3: CASSLEGRASNQPQHF
J: TRBJ1-4; D: -; V: TRBV6-5; DNA: TGTGCCAGCAGTTTGCGAGGAGAAAAACTGTTTTTT; CDR3: CASSLRGEKLFF
J: TRBJ2-7; D: TRBD2; V: TRBV4-1; DNA: TGCGCCAGCAGCCTGACGGTTGGGCGGGAGTCCTACGAGCAGTACTTC; CDR3: CASSLTVGRESYEQYF
J: TRBJ1-5; D: -; V: TRBV7-2; DNA: TGTGCCAGCAGCGGAGCGGGACGAGAGGGGACGAGGGGCAATCAGCCCCAGCATTTT; CDR3: CASSGAGREGTRGNQPQHF
J: TRBJ1-1; D: -; V: TRBV28; DNA: TGTGCCAGCAGAGGTCGCGGAGCTTTCTTT; CDR3: CASRGRGAFF
J: TRBJ1-5; D: TRBD1; V: TRBV6-5; DNA: TGTGCCAGCAGTTCGGTAAGACAGGGGGGCAATCAGCCCCAGCATTTT; CDR3: CASSSVRQGGNQPQHF
J: TRBJ1-2; D: TRBD1; V: TRBV10-1; DNA: TGCGCCAGCAGTGTGGACAGGTCAGATGGCTACACCTTC; CDR3: CASSVDRSDGYTF
J: TRBJ2-1; D: -; V: TRBV13; DNA: TGTGCCAGCAGCACGCCAACTCTTACTAGCTCAGAGCAGTTCTTC; CDR3: CASSTPTLTSSEQFF